Below, one TCR beta chain is given with its context. The antigen remains unidentified. This sample was included in a study of T-cell memory formation after mild COVID-19. Study-level information: TCR clusters mostly belonged to single donors.

Findings and limits, study-wide: Researchers found some responding clones in pre-infection memory, a sign that cross-reactive memory joined. Among clones contracting day 15 to 85, CD4/CD8 was balanced, whereas later expanders leaned CD4+.

The CDR3 runs 17 residues. The V and J ends lost 4 bases and 2 bases, in that order; junction bases with no gene match: 7. The germline CDR1 and CDR2 sequences are SGDLS and YYNGEE. Constant-segment primers were used for 5'RACE, and the resulting TCR alpha and TCR beta cDNA libraries carried sample barcodes and UMIs. MiXCR, applied by TCRdb to the 5' RACE reads, yields one record per CDR3 protein. The table has 200,000 or so distinct CDR3 sequences, 9% to 10% seen once. The rearrangement joins TRBV9 to TRBJ2-5; TRBD2 matches at 14 bases. The sequence was obtained from a man aged 18 to 35 who had mild COVID-19 (a few samples of this study predate the infection). Cell type and time point are not known. Sequencing was carried out using PBMCs or a T cell subset sorted from them (not recorded which). CDR3 loop: CASSRTSGGSVQETQYF. CDR3 coding DNA: TGTGCCAGCAGCCGGACTAGCGGGGGGTCCGTGCAAGAGACCCAGTACTTC.